This T cell receptor (beta chain) was retrieved from a study of cytomegalovirus exposure and HLA in healthy donors. Study-level results: In vitro work confirmed that three CMV-associated chains recognize CMV antigens.

For this clone: Its antigen is not identified.

This CDR3 contains 15 residues. Germline lookup yields CDR1 SGHVS and CDR2 FNYEAQ. V dropped 5 bases and J dropped 4 bases, with 17 bases sitting between them. The primer mix had 60 Vbeta and 13 Jbeta primers. As processed by the authors: Later reanalysis found around 80 million unique TCR beta chains, around 9.9 million of them shared. Sequenced by immunoSEQ multiplex PCR; TCRdb stores in-frame clones only, minus some. V, J and clone size derive from that table, while D and trimming were established from the DNA sequence. This table has roughly 130,000 clones, 75% to 85% appearing once. The chain recombines TRBV7-6 with TRBJ1-1; D is uncertain. This clonotype was sampled from a man aged 35-49 years in good health and CMV-seronegative. Material: PBMCs. DNA for the CDR3: TGTGCCAGCAGCGCCGCCGCGGCCGGAGGCACTGAAGCTTTCTTT. It codes for CASSAAAAGGTEAFF.